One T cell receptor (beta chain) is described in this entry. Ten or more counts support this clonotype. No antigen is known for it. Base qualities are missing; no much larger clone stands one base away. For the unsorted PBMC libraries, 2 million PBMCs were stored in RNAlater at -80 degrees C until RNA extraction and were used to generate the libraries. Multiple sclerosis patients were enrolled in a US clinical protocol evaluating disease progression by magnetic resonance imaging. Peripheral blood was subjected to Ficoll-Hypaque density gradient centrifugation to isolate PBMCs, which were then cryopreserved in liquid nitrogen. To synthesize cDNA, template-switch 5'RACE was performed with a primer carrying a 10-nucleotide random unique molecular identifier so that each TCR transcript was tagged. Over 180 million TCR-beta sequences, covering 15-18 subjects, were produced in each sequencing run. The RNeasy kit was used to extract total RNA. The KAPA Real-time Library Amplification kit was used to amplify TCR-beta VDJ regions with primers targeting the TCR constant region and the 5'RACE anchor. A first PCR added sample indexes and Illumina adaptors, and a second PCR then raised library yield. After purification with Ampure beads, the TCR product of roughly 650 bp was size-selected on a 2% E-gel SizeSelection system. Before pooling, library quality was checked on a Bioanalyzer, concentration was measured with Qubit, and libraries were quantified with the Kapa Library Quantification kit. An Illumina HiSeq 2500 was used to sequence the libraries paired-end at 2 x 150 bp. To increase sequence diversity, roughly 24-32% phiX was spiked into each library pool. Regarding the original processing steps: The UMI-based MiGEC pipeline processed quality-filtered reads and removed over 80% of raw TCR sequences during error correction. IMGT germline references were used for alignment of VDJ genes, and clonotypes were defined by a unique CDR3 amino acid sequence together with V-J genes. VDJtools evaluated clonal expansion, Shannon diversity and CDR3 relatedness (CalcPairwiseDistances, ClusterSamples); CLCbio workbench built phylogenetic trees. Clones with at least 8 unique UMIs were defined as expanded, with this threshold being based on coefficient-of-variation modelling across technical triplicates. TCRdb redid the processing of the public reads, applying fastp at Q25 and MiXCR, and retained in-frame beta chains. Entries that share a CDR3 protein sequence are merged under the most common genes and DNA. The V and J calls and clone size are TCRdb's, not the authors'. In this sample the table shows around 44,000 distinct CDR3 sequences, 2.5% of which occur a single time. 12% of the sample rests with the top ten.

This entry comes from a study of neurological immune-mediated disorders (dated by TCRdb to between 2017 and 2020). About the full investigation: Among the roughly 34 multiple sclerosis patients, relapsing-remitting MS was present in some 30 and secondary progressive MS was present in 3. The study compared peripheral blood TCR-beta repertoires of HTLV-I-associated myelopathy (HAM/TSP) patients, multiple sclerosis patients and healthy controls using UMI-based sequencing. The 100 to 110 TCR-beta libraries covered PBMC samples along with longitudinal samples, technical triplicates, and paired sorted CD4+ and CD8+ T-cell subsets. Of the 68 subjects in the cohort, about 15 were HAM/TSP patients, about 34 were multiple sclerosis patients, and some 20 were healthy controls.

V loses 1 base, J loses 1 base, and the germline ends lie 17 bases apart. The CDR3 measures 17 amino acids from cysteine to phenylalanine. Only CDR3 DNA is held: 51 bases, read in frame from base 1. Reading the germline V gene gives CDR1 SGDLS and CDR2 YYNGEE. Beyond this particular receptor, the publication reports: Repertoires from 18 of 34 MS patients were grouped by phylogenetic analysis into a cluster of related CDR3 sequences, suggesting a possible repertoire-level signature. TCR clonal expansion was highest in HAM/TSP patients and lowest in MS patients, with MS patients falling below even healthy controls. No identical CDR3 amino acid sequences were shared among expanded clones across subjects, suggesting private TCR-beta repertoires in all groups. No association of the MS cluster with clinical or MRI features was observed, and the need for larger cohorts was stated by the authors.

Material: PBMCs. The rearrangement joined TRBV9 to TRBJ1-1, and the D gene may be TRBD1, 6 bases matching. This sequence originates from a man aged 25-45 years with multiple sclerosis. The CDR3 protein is CASSVYPIGTSNTEAFF. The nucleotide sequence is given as TGTGCCAGCAGCGTATACCCCATAGGGACATCGAACACTGAAGCTTTCTTT.